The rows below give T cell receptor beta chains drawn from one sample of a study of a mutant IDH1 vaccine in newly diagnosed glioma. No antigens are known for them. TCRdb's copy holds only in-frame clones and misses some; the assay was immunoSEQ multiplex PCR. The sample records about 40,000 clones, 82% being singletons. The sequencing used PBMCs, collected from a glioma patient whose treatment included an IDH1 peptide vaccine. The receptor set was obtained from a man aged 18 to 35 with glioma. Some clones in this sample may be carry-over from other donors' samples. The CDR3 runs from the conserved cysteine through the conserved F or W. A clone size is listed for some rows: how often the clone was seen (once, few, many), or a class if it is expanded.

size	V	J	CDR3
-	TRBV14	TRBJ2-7	CASSQGLDRVYEQYF
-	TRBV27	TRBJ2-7	CASRRYILTGSNEQYF
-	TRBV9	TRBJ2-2	CASNEGTSAITGELFF
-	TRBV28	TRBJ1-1	CASSVGTNTEAFF
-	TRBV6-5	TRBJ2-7	CASSYGLAGSYEQYF
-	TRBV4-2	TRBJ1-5	CASSQRQGFDQPQHF
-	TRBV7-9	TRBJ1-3	CASSSSGTSGNTIYF
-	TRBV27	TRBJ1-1	CASGKTGGRLYTEAFF
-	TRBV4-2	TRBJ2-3	CASSTIAVGTITDTQYF
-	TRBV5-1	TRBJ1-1	CASSLRGQGGTEAFF
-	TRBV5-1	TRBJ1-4	CASRSSLQGGEKLFF
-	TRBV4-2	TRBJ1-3	CASSQAVGSYSGNTIYF
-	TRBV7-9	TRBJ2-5	CASSPGTSGRTQYF
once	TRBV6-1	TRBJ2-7	CASSYGGSEQYF
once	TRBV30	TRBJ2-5	CAWSWASGIRSQYF
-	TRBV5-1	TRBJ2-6	CASSLDRNSGANVLTF
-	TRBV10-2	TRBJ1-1	CASTAVPRTEAFF
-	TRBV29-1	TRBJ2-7	CSVDRRGGLYEQYF
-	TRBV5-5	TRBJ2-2	CASSPQGNPTGELFF
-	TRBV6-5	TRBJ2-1	CASSPTSNYNEQFF
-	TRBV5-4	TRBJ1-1	CASSVLPVDTEAFF
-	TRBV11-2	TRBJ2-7	CASSLGGGLYEQYF
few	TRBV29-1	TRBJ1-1	CSVYRDRGFPPEAFF
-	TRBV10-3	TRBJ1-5	CAISAAGNQPQHF
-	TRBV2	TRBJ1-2	CASSEGRRRANYGYTF
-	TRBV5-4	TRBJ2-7	CASSFLDGYEQYF
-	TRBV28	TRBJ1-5	CASSLLVGGNQPQHF
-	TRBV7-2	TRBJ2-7	CASSPRTRLVTFDGQYF
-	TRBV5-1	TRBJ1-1	CASSVTGGDAEAFF